Listed below are T cell receptor beta chains from one sample, sequenced in a study of blood T cell repertoires in COVID-19. Assay used: immunoSEQ multiplex PCR; TCRdb lists only in-frame clones, some missing. The table shows roughly 420,000 clones, with over 75% occurring only once. Sequencing was done on a sample of PBMCs or T cells enriched from blood (not recorded which). These receptor sequences come from a woman in her thirties with acute COVID-19. CDR3s include the opening cysteine and the closing phenylalanine or tryptophan. D genes are given only for firm matches. Not all rows give a size; the values are once, few, many and, for expanded clones, a class.

D: TRBD2
J: TRBJ2-1
length: 15
V: TRBV5-4
size: NA
CDR3: CASSRLAGGSNEQFF

D: TRBD1
J: TRBJ1-2
length: 12
V: TRBV27
size: NA
CDR3: CASRRTGHGYTF

D: TRBD1
J: TRBJ1-6
length: 15
V: TRBV25-1
size: NA
CDR3: CASSPAQGANSPLHF

D: NA
J: TRBJ2-3
length: 12
V: TRBV5-5
size: NA
CDR3: CASSYTSDTQYF

D: NA
J: TRBJ1-1
length: 16
V: TRBV30
size: NA
CDR3: CAWSSRYDSVNTEAFF

D: NA
J: TRBJ1-1
length: 14
V: TRBV7-2
size: NA
CDR3: CASSQGGGYTEAFF

D: TRBD1
J: TRBJ2-5
length: 15
V: TRBV4-3
size: NA
CDR3: CASSQETGAGETQYF

D: NA
J: TRBJ2-2
length: 16
V: TRBV19
size: once
CDR3: CASSIGGGANTGELFF

D: NA
J: TRBJ2-3
length: 13
V: TRBV5-1
size: NA
CDR3: CASSLFVADTQYF

D: NA
J: TRBJ1-1
length: 14
V: TRBV2
size: NA
CDR3: CASSKEAMNTEAFF

D: NA
J: TRBJ2-7
length: 14
V: TRBV11-2
size: NA
CDR3: CASSLKQGTYEQYF

D: NA
J: TRBJ1-3
length: 14
V: TRBV6-5
size: NA
CDR3: CAAGEMGRGNTIYF

D: TRBD2
J: TRBJ2-1
length: 17
V: TRBV10-1
size: once
CDR3: CASSPGLAGGNYNEQFF

D: TRBD1
J: TRBJ1-1
length: 14
V: TRBV24-1
size: NA
CDR3: CATSDPDRGTEAFF

D: NA
J: TRBJ1-4
length: 12
V: TRBV6-5
size: few
CDR3: CASERGGEKLFF

D: NA
J: TRBJ1-2
length: 16
V: TRBV11-2
size: NA
CDR3: CASRSNVGPGKYGYTF

D: NA
J: TRBJ2-7
length: 13
V: TRBV4-2
size: NA
CDR3: CASSPRSSYEQYF

D: TRBD2
J: TRBJ2-7
length: 15
V: TRBV9
size: NA
CDR3: CASSVGLAGTYEQYF

D: TRBD1
J: TRBJ1-3
length: 14
V: TRBV2
size: NA
CDR3: CASGTQGIGNTIYF

D: NA
J: TRBJ2-5
length: 13
V: TRBV7-9
size: NA
CDR3: CASSEQGTETQYF

D: NA
J: TRBJ1-2
length: 14
V: TRBV27
size: NA
CDR3: CASSPSGGESGYTF

D: NA
J: TRBJ1-2
length: 13
V: TRBV7-9
size: NA
CDR3: CASSLELAYGYTF

D: NA
J: TRBJ1-2
length: 15
V: TRBV5-1
size: once
CDR3: CASSLGDFESYGYTF

D: TRBD1
J: TRBJ2-6
length: 17
V: TRBV9
size: NA
CDR3: CASSNRDRGTGANVLTF

D: NA
J: TRBJ2-3
length: 13
V: TRBV29-1
size: NA
CDR3: CSVAGVNTDTQYF